This TCR beta chain emerged from a study of shared clonotypes between healthy human individuals. Findings and limits, study-wide: The rarefaction results pointed to incomplete sorted-subset sequencing despite large depth.

The table came from immunoSEQ multiplex PCR; TCRdb's copy has only in-frame clones and leaves some out. Among about 700,000 clones, under 80% were seen once, and the ten largest hold approximately 1.6%. With respect to this clone: Antigen specificity is unknown.

The TCR sequence derives from a woman younger than 45 in good health. The sequencing sample was made of memory CD4+ T cells sorted from blood. The subset is: CD45RA-negative fraction.

As DNA, the CDR3 is TGTGCCAGCAGGCCGGGACAGGGGCGAGAAAAACTGTTTTTT. Protein product: CASRPGQGREKLFF. This sequence joins TRBV28 and TRBJ1-4, with 10 nucleotides matching TRBD1. Unmatched junction bases numbered 6, after V lost 6 bases and J lost 8 bases. In germline, CDR1 is MDHEN, CDR2 SYDVKM. This CDR3 is 14 amino acids long. Full variable domain (missing parts from reference TRBV28 and TRBJ1-4): DVKVTQSSRYLVKRTGEKVFLECVQDMDHENMFWYRQDPGLGLRLIYFSYDVKMKEKGDIPEGYSVSREKKERFSLILESASTNQTSMYLCASRPGQGREKLFFGSGTQLSVL.